There are a few counts of the clone carrying this T cell receptor (beta chain). Each CDR3 protein gets one entry after TCRdb re-called the RT-PCR reads with MiXCR. The table has over 350,000 distinct CDR3 sequences, under 20% seen once. These data belong to a study of patients and donors after allogeneic stem cell transplantation. The V end lost 0 bases, the J end lost 1 base, and 6 bases lay between the germline ends. CDR1 and CDR2 from the germline V gene are MGHRA and YSYEKL. This CDR3 comprises 15 residues. The rearrangement uses TRBV4-1 and TRBJ2-2; D is uncertain. The clonotype was recovered from a human donor who was either an allogeneic HSCT recipient or a stem cell or donor lymphocyte infusion donor (not recorded which). It is not recorded whose cells these are; they may come from a transplant donor. Sequencing was performed on blood, either unsorted or a sorted T cell fraction (not recorded which). The CDR3 sequence: CASSQEFGNTGELFF. In nucleotides, the CDR3 is TGCGCCAGCAGCCAAGAATTCGGGAACACCGGGGAGCTGTTTTTT.